The clone carrying this TCR beta chain was observed at least ten times. The antigen remains undetermined. There are 15 residues in the CDR3. V lost 7 bases to trimming and J lost 4 bases, with 18 bases between them. These data originate in a study of T-cell memory formation after mild COVID-19. Study details: Clusters were largely donor specific.

The study, taken as a whole, reports: The pre-infection memory compartment contained some responding clones, suggesting cross-reactive memory joined.

Constant-segment-primed 5'RACE gave TCR alpha and TCR beta cDNA libraries with sample barcodes and UMIs. MiXCR, applied by TCRdb to the 5' RACE reads, yields one record per CDR3 protein. Among over 120,000 distinct CDR3 sequences listed, roughly 6.2% were seen once. This sequence was found in an adult woman who had mild COVID-19 (a few samples of this study predate the infection). Cell type and time point are not known. This sequence joins TRBV12-3 or TRBV12-4 and TRBJ2-3, with D perhaps matching TRBD2 (7 bases). The specimen sequenced was PBMCs or a T cell subset sorted from them (not recorded which). CDR3 residues: CASNMRAGAPDTQYF. The CDR3 coding sequence is TGTGCCAGCAATATGAGGGCGGGGGCCCCAGATACGCAGTATTTT.